This T cell receptor (beta chain) was sequenced for a study of response to subunit inactivated influenza vaccine. TCRdb independently ran MiXCR on the RT-PCR reads; one entry per CDR3 protein. The sample has roughly 460,000 distinct CDR3 sequences, roughly 9.8% seen once. Between the trimmed V and J ends, which lost 3 bases and 9 bases, there was a span of 15 bases. Germline V lookup: CDR1 LNHDA, CDR2 SQIVND (reference sequence). The CDR3 extends over 15 amino acids. This clonotype has only a few counts. Its antigen is not known. Study results and caveats: With each seasonal influenza vaccination, the authors suggested, few new T cells are recruited.

Sequencing used PBMCs from blood, obtained about 40 days after vaccination. The receptor was isolated from a man between 45 and 60 years old who received an inactivated influenza vaccine. The chain is built from TRBV19 and TRBJ1-6, with D uncertain. CDR3 sequence reads: CASSIMDGWGSPLHF. In DNA form, the CDR3 reads TGTGCCAGTAGTATCATGGACGGATGGGGTTCACCCCTCCACTTT.